The rows below give T cell receptor beta chains drawn from one sample of a study of blood T cell repertoires in COVID-19. TCRdb's table, derived via immunoSEQ multiplex PCR, lists solely in-frame clones and lacks some. The table shows some 350,000 clones, with more than 70% occurring only once. The material sequenced was peripheral blood. These receptor sequences come from a woman in her seventies with COVID-19, enrolled during active disease. Each CDR3 is given with its conserved first and last residue.

v_call | cdr3_aa
TRBV7-9 | CASSSLSLSLHF
TRBV5-1 | CASSLEAGETQYF
TRBV11-3 | CASSFTGITGELFF
TRBV5-6 | CASSKGRTRTNEKLFF
TRBV28 | CASSLAPGGAFF
TRBV4-3 | CASSQDSFDIRNTIYF
TRBV5-1 | CASSGQGEETQYF
TRBV5-1 | CASSSSGGSGNTIYF
TRBV27 | CATLLKGALPEKLFF
TRBV6-2/TRBV6-3 | CASRPLAGGTDTQYF